The TCR beta chain described here comes from a study of control samples from healthy donors and cancer patients. The CDR3 is 14 residues long. Germline assignment: CDR1 LNHDA and CDR2 SQIVND (reference sequence). Trimming removed 6 bases from V and 5 bases from J, with 16 bases in between. Profiling relied on immunoSEQ multiplex PCR, and the TCRdb table lists in-frame clones only, not all of them. Recorded for this sample: around 190,000 clones. The chain employs TRBV19 and TRBJ1-2; weak D call: TRBD1 (6 bases). This sequence originates from a woman aged 25 to 39 in good health. The sample comprised blood. The CDR3 loop reads CASRRQGQAYGYTF. CDR3 DNA sequence: TGTGCCAGTAGGAGGCAGGGGCAAGCTTATGGCTACACCTTC.